This TCR beta chain originates from a study of shared clonotypes between healthy human individuals. General observations from the study: Between several donors, naive CD4 clonotypes were shared at a level of approximately 5%.

The study ran the assay at deep level. Per the authors' pipeline: As immunoSEQ supplied junction-only sequences (without quality scores), filtering differed. Sequencing was performed with immunoSEQ multiplex PCR; in TCRdb, only in-frame clones are kept and a portion is missing. V and J calls plus clone size are reproduced from that table; the DNA served to infer D and trimming. The repertoire has 550,000 to 600,000 clones, roughly 98% of them found once; the top ten carry 0.3%. A word on this clone: Its specificity is not known.

This CDR3 region has 14 residues. Trimming took 6 bases from V and 0 from J; bases not matched to a gene: 4. The germline CDR1 and CDR2 sequences are MNHEY and SMNVEV (reference sequence). CD45RO negativity and positive selection for CCR7 defined naive CD8 cells, a population that excluded terminally differentiated effector memory CD45RA+ cells. This chain joins TRBV27 and TRBJ2-5, with TRBD1 identical over 7 bases. The receptor comes from a young man in good health. Sequenced input: naive CD8+ T cells sorted from blood. CDR3 in DNA: TGTGCCAGCAGGGACAGGAGGTACCAAGAGACCCAGTACTTC. Encoded protein: CASRDRRYQETQYF.